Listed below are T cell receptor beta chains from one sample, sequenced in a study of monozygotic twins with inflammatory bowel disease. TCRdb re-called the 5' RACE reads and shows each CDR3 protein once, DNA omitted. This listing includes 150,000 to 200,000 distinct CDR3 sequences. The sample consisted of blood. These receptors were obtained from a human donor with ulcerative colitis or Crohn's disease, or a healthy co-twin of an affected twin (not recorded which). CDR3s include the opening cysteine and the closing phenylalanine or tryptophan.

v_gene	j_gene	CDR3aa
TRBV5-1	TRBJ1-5	CASSVRGAGQPQHF
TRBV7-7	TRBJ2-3	CASSLAGPGTDTQYF
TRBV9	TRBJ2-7	CASSRPGLAGEFYEQYF
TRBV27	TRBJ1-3	CASSLEGSSGNTIYF
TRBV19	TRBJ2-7	CASSIEQGISYEQYF
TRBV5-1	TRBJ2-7	CASSSRDGPYEQYF
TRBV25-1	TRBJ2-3	CASRDRDLDTQYF
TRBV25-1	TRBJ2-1	CASSENPAGVYNEQFF
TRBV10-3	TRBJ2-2	CAIRSLTGNGELFF
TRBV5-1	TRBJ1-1	CASSGGEYTEAFF
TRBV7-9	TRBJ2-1	CASSLGQGNEQFF
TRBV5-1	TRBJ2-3	CASSWKRELTDTQYF
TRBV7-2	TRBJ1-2	CASSPPGQFYGYTF
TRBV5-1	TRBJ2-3	CASSLAGRPDTQYF
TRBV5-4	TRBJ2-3	CASSLTPIGLAGGRLADTQYF
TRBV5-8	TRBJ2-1	CASSFGFLEQFF
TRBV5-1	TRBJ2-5	CASSTLAGVQETQYF
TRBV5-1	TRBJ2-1	CASSLGGSSSYNEQFF
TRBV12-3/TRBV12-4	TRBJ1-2	CASSLSGRGYTF
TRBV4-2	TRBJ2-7	CASSQDKGRVVAGPSYEQYF
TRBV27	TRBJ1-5	CASSTGVQPQHF
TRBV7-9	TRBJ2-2	CASSPRSGSDTGELFF
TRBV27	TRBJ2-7	CASSSVAGYAQQYF